The 18 T cell receptor beta chains presented below share a single source sample, sequenced in a study of T cells after yellow fever vaccination. TCRdb passed the 5' RACE reads through MiXCR, listing each CDR3 protein once. The sample has about 68,000 distinct CDR3 sequences; less than 8.5% are singletons. The sample consisted of CD8+ T cells sorted from PBMCs, taken about 49 days after the first yellow fever vaccination. The receptors originated from a man between 18 and 29 years old who received the YFV17D yellow fever vaccine.

This clonotype was counted only a few times. The chain recombines TRBV7-9 with TRBJ2-5; tentative D call: TRBD2 (5 bases). The germline V gene has CDR1 SEHNR and CDR2 FQNEAQ (reference sequence). Trimming pared 4 bases from V and 5 bases from J, leaving 11 bases between. This CDR3 is 13 amino acids long. The CDR3 bases are TGTGCCAGCAGCTCCCCGGACTCGGAGACCCAGTACTTC. It encodes CASSSPDSETQYF.

This clonotype was counted a few times. The chain couples TRBV25-1 to TRBJ2-7; D may correspond to TRBD1 or TRBD2 (5 bases each). V gave up 4 bases and J gave up 6 bases, with 10 bases separating them. CDR1 and CDR2 (germline): MGHDK, SYGVNS. CDR3 size: 12 residues. DNA of the CDR3: TGTGCCAGCAGTGTCACAGGAGGCGAGCAGTACTTC. It translates to CASSVTGGEQYF.

This chain links TRBV20-1 with TRBJ2-7; 8 positions agree with TRBD1. The CDR3 contains 15 residues. The germline gives CDR1 DFQATT, CDR2 SNEGSKA (reference sequence). With 3 bases clipped from V and 2 bases from J, the junction kept 9 bases outside the gene matches. The CDR3 is CSARVRDRPTYEQYF. For the CDR3, the DNA is TGCAGTGCTAGGGTCCGGGACAGGCCAACCTACGAGCAGTACTTC.

J is TRBJ1-2 and V is TRBV7-2; D is unresolved. Germline lookup yields CDR1 SGHTA and CDR2 FQGNSA. Trimming pared 5 bases from V and 8 bases from J, leaving 15 bases between. The CDR3 is 13 amino acids. The CDR3 spells CASSPAPLGGYTF. The CDR3 region has the DNA TGTGCCAGCAGCCCCGCCCCCTTAGGAGGCTACACCTTC.

The table lists this clonotype with many counts. This chain joins TRBV24-1 and TRBJ1-5; no clear D gene. CDR3 size: 14 residues. CDR1 is KGHDR and CDR2 is SFDVKD in the germline V gene. Trimming shortened V by 12 bases and J by 0 bases, and 14 bases separated the two germline ends. CDR3 region: CAGRRPYSNQPQHF. CDR3 DNA: TGTGCCGGAAGGCGGCCTTATAGCAATCAGCCCCAGCATTTT.

This clonotype was observed at least ten times. The chain carries TRBV4-1 and TRBJ1-2; weak D call: TRBD1 (6 bases). From germline, CDR1 is MGHRA and CDR2 YSYEKL. CDR3 length: 16 residues. The ends were cut back, 4 bases at V and 3 bases at J, with 18 bases in the middle. CDR3 sequence reads: CASSLTQGKMDYGYTF. CDR3 bases: TGCGCCAGCAGCCTAACACAGGGTAAAATGGACTATGGCTACACCTTC.

The rearrangement joins TRBV27 to TRBJ2-7; D is tentatively TRBD1 or TRBD2 (5 bases each). V was trimmed by 7 bases and J by 3 bases, leaving 19 bases between them. The V gene's germline CDR1 is MNHEY and CDR2 SMNVEV (reference sequence). The CDR3 loop spans 15 amino acids. DNA for the CDR3: TGTGCCAGCAACCTGGGACCCGGAAACTTCTACGAGCAGTACTTC. Amino acid sequence: CASNLGPGNFYEQYF.

Ten or more counts support this clonotype. The gene calls are TRBV7-2 and TRBJ1-2; D uncertain. Trimming stripped 0 bases from V and 5 bases from J, with 13 bases between. CDR1 and CDR2 (germline): SGHTA, FQGNSA. This CDR3 is built from 15 residues. The CDR3 reads CASSLALTLGYGYTF. Here the CDR3 DNA reads TGTGCCAGCAGCTTAGCTCTCACTCTGGGATATGGCTACACCTTC.

With regard to this clonotype: This likely traces to a read error, being one base from a far larger clone. The chain couples TRBV27 to TRBJ2-2; D is unclear. Germline V lookup: CDR1 MNHEY, CDR2 SMNVEV (reference sequence). This CDR3 is built from 11 residues. CDR3 region: CSSSLSGELFF. CDR3 nucleotides: TGTTCCAGCAGTTTGTCCGGGGAGCTGTTTTTT.

The chain employs TRBV27 and TRBJ1-1, with a weak D call TRBD1 (5 bases). Trimming cost V 11 bases and J 2 bases, with 15 bases left between them. Looked up from germline, CDR1 is MNHEY and CDR2 is SMNVEV (reference sequence). The CDR3 is made up of 13 amino acids. CDR3 loop: CASCEGLNTEAFF. In DNA form, the CDR3 reads TGTGCCTCCTGCGAGGGGTTAAACACTGAAGCTTTCTTT.

This clonotype was seen repeatedly, ten times or more. This chain uses TRBV7-9 with TRBJ2-7; 8 bases match TRBD2. The V gene end was trimmed by 1 base and the J gene end by 6 bases; junction bases not matched to a gene: 5. The CDR3 runs to 14 residues. The germline V gene encodes CDR1 SEHNR and CDR2 FQNEAQ (reference sequence). The CDR3 here is CASSLDGGALEQYV. CDR3 sequence (DNA): TGTGCCAGCAGCTTAGACGGGGGGGCCCTCGAGCAGTACGTC.

The table lists this clonotype with many counts. In DNA, the CDR3 is TGTGCCAGCAGTTTATCCGGAGTTTTTCAGCCCCAGCATTTT. The encoded protein is CASSLSGVFQPQHF. V and J are TRBV27 and TRBJ1-5; D is unclear. CDR1 is MNHEY, CDR2 SMNVEV, per germline (reference sequence). The CDR3 has 14 amino acids. Trimming removed 0 bases from V and 6 bases from J, with 9 bases in between.

This clonotype was recorded at least ten times. V gene TRBV14 combines with J gene TRBJ1-1; 9 bases align to TRBD1. CDR3 size: 15 residues. The germline V gene has CDR1 SGHDN and CDR2 FVKESK. J was trimmed by 4 bases and V by 5 bases; bases with no gene match: 8. CDR3: CASSKWGTGSTEAFF. The CDR3 nucleotides read TGTGCCAGCAGCAAATGGGGGACAGGGTCCACTGAAGCTTTCTTT. Using reference TRBV14 and TRBJ1-1 for the parts outside the CDR3, the full variable domain is EAGVTQFPSHSVIEKGQTVTLRCDPISGHDNLYWYRRVMGKEIKFLLHFVKESKQDESGMPNNRFLAERTGGTYSTLKVQPAELEDSGVYFCASSKWGTGSTEAFFGQGTRLTVV.

This clonotype was observed at least ten times. The chain joins TRBV28 to TRBJ1-2; possibly TRBD1 for D (5 bases). The V gene's germline CDR1 is MDHEN and CDR2 SYDVKM. The CDR3 has 11 residues. CDR3 coding DNA: TGTGTTCTAAGGGGCGCTCTTGGCTACACCTTC. Protein sequence: CVLRGALGYTF.

This clonotype was picked up many times. This chain uses TRBV7-2 with TRBJ1-4; D not certain. This CDR3 comprises 17 residues. V shed 1 base and J shed 1 base, with 13 bases lying between them. The germline V gene encodes CDR1 SGHTA and CDR2 FQGNSA. The CDR3 protein is CASSLVLGIGTNEKLFF. DNA for the CDR3: TGTGCCAGCAGCTTAGTGCTGGGGATTGGAACTAATGAAAAACTGTTTTTT.

The V and J genes are TRBV12-3 or TRBV12-4 and TRBJ1-5; TRBD1 is a possible D gene (5 bases). Deletions cut 5 bases from V and 8 bases from J, with 22 bases between. The CDR3 is 16 residues long. The CDR3 bases are TGTGCCAGCAGTCTTCACGGGACCGCCGGCTGGAAGCCCCAGCATTTT. Encoded protein: CASSLHGTAGWKPQHF.

This clonotype was detected a few times. The rearrangement uses TRBV4-2 and TRBJ2-5, with 7 bases identical to TRBD1. V lost 1 base and J lost 4; bases outside the gene matches: 6. The CDR3 runs 15 residues. The germline gives CDR1 LGHNA, CDR2 YNFKEQ. The CDR3 region has the DNA TGTGCCAGCAGCCAAGTAGCAGGGGGACCAGAGACCCAGTACTTC. Residues: CASSQVAGGPETQYF.

This clonotype was counted many times. CDR3 bases: TGTGCCAGCACCCGTTTGGTGCAAGATACGCAGTATTTT. This sequence encodes CASTRLVQDTQYF. The V and J genes are TRBV6-6 and TRBJ2-3; D is ambiguous. In germline, CDR1 is MNHNY, CDR2 SVGAGI (reference sequence). This CDR3 has 13 amino acids. With 7 bases removed from V and 5 bases from J, the gap between germline ends came to 13 bases.